This TCR beta chain was identified during a study of blood T cell repertoires in COVID-19. Study at large: Acute and convalescent COVID-19 specimens originated in the United States, Italy and Spain. From T cells, B-cell-depleted T cells, or PBMCs came the material, which was cDNA or gDNA.

Per the study methods: Quantification of nucleated cells was approximated via reference gene primer amplification. Using immunoSEQ multiplex PCR, the repertoire was profiled, and TCRdb retains in-frame clones only, with some absent. Clone size and the V and J calls come from that table; the DNA yielded D and trimming. The sample yields over 150,000 clones, roughly 88% seen once. Germline loops: CDR1 SGHDT, CDR2 YYEEEE. CDR3 length: 12 amino acids. The V gene lost 4 bases and the J gene lost 12 bases, with 16 bases spanning the gap. Sequencing was done on a sample of peripheral blood. The TCR sequence derives from a woman aged 80 or older with active or convalescent COVID-19. V gene TRBV5-6 combines with J gene TRBJ1-2; D possibly corresponds to TRBD1 (5 bases). CDR3 amino acids: CASSPTAGPHTF. For the CDR3, the DNA is TGTGCCAGCAGCCCGACGGCAGGGCCTCACACCTTC.